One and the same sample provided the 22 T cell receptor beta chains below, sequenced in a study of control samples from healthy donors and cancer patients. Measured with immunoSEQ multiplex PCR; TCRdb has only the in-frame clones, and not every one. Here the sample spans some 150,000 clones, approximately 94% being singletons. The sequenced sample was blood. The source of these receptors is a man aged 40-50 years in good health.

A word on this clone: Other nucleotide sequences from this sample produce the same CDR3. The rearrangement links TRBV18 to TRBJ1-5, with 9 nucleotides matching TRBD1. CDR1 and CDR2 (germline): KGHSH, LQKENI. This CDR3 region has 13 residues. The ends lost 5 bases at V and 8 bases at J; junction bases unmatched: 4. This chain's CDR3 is CASSSTGGKPQHF. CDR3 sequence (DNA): TGTGCCAGCTCATCGACAGGGGGGAAGCCCCAGCATTTT.

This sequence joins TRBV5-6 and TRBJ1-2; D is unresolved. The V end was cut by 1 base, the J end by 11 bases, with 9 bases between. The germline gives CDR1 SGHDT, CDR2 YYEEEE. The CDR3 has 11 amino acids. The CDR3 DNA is TGTGCCAGCAGCTTGTATACGGAGTACACCTTC. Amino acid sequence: CASSLYTEYTF.

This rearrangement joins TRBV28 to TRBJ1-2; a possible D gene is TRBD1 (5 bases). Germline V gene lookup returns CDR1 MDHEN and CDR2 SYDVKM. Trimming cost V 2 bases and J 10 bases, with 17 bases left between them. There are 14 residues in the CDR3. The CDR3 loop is CASSLPSFRDPYTF. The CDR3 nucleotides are TGTGCCAGCAGTTTACCGTCATTCAGGGATCCCTACACCTTC.

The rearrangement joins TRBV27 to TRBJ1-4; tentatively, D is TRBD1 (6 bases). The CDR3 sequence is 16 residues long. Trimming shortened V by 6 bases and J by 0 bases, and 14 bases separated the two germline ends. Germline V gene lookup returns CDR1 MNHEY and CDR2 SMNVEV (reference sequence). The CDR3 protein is CASSPRQAPTNEKLFF. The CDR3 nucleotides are TGTGCCAGCAGCCCCAGACAGGCCCCAACTAATGAAAAACTGTTTTTT.

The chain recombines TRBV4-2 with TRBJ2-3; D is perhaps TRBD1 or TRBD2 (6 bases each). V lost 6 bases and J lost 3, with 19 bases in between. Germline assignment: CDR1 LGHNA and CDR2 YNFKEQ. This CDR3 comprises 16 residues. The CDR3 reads CASSLGGAGETDTQYF. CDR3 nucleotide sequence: TGTGCCAGCAGTTTGGGGGGCGCAGGAGAGACAGATACGCAGTATTTT.

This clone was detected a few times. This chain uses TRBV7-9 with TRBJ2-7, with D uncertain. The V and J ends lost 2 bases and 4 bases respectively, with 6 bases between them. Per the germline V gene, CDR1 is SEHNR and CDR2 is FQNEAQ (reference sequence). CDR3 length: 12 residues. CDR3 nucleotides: TGTGCCAGCAGCTTACGGCGGTACGAGCAGTACTTC. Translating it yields CASSLRRYEQYF.

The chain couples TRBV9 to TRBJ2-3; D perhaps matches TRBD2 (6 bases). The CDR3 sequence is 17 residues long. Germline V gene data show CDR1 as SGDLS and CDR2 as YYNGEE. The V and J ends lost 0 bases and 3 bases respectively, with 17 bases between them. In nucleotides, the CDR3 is TGTGCCAGCAGCGTAGCTGACACTAGCCCGGGAACAGATACGCAGTATTTT. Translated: CASSVADTSPGTDTQYF. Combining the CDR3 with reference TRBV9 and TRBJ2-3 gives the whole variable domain DSGVTQTPKHLITATGQRVTLRCSPRSGDLSVYWYQQSLDQGLQFLIQYYNGEERAKGNILERFSAQQFPDLHSELNLSSLELGDSALYFCASSVADTSPGTDTQYFGPGTRLTVL.

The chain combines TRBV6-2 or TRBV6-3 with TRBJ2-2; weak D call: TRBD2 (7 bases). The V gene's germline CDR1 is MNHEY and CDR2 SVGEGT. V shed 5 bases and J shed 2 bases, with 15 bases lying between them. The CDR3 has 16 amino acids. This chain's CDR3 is CASSPLGGANTGELFF. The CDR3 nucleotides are TGTGCCAGCAGTCCGCTGGGGGGGGCCAACACCGGGGAGCTGTTTTTT.

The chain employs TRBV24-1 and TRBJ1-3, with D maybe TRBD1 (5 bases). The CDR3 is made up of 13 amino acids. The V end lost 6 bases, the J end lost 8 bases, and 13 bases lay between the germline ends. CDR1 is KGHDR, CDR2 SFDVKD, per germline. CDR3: CATSPGGSHTIYF. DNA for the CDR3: TGTGCCACCAGTCCCGGGGGAAGTCACACCATATATTTT.

CDR3 nucleotides: TGTGCCAGCAGCTTGGCTTCGAACACTGAAGCTTTCTTT. It encodes CASSLASNTEAFF. The V call is TRBV5-6, the J call TRBJ1-1; no clear D. The CDR3 is 13 amino acids. CDR1 and CDR2 from the germline V gene are SGHDT and YYEEEE. Trimming removed 0 bases from V and 1 base from J, with 4 bases in between.

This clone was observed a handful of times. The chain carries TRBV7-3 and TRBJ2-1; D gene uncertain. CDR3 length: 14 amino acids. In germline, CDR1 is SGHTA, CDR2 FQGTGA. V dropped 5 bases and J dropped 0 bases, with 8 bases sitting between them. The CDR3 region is CASSPQTSYNEQFF. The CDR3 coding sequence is TGTGCCAGCAGCCCGCAGACCTCCTACAATGAGCAGTTCTTC.

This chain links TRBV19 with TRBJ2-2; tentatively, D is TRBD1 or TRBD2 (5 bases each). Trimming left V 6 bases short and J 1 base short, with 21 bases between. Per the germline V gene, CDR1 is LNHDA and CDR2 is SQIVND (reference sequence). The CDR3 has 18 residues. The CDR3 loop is CASSLNRPGRRNTGELFF. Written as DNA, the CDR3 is TGTGCCAGTAGCCTGAACCGACCGGGACGGAGGAACACCGGGGAGCTGTTTTTT.

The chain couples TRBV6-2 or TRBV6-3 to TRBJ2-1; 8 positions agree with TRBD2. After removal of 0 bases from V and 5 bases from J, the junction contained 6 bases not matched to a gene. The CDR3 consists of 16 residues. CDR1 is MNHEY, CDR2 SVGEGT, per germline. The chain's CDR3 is CASSYSSGRGDNEQFF. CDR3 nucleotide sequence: TGTGCCAGCAGTTACTCGAGCGGGAGAGGGGACAATGAGCAGTTCTTC.

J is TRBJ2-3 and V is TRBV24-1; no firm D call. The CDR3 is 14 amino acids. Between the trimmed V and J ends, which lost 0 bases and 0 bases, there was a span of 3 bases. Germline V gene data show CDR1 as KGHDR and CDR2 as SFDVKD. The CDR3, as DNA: TGTGCCACCAGTGATTTGGACAGCACAGATACGCAGTATTTT. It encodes CATSDLDSTDTQYF.

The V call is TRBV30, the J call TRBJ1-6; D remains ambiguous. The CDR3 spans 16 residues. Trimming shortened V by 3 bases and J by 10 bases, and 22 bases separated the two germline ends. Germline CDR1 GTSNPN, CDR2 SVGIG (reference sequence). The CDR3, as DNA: TGTGCCTGGAGCCCTAACCGGGTCCACCGCCCGTCACCCCTCCACTTT. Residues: CAWSPNRVHRPSPLHF.

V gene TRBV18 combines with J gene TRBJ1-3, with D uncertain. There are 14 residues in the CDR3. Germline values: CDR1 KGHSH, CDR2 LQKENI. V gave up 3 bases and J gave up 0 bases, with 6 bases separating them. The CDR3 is CASSPADSGNTIYF. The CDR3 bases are TGTGCCAGCTCACCTGCAGACTCTGGAAACACCATATATTTT.

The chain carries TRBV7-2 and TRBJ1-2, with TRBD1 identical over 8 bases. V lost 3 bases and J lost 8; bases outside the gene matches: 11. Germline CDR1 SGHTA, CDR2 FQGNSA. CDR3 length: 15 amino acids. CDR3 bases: TGTGCCAGCAGCTTCGCCGGACAGGGATTACGGGGCTACACCTTC. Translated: CASSFAGQGLRGYTF. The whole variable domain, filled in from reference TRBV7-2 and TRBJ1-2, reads GAGVSQSPSNKVTEKGKDVELRCDPISGHTALYWYRQSLGQGLEFLIYFQGNSAPDKSGLPSDRFSAERTGGSVSTLTIQRTQQEDSAVYLCASSFAGQGLRGYTFGSGTRLTVV.

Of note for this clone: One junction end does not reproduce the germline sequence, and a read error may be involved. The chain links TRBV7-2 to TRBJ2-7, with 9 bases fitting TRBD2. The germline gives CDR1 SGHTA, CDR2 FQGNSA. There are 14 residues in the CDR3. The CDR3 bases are TGTGCCAGCAGTTTAGCGGGAGCACTGTACGAGCAGTACTTC. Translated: CASSLAGALYEQYF.

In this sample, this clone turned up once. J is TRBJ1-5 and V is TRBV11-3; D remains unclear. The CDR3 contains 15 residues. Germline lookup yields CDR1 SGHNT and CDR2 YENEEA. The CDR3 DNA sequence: TGTGGCACCGTATGCGGGGAAGATCGCAATCAGCCCCAGCATTTT. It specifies CGTVCGEDRNQPQHF.

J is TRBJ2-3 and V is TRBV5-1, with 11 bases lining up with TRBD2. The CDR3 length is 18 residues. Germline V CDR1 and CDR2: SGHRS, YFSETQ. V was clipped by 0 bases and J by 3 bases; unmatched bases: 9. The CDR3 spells CASSLAKTSGEGTDTQYF. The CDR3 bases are TGCGCCAGCAGCTTGGCCAAGACTAGCGGGGAGGGTACAGATACGCAGTATTTT.

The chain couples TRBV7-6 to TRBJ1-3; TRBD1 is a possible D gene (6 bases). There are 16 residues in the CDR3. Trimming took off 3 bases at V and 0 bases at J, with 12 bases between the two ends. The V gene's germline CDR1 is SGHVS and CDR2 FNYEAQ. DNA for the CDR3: TGTGCCAGCAGCTTCTCGGACAGATACTCTGGAAACACCATATATTTT. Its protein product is CASSFSDRYSGNTIYF.

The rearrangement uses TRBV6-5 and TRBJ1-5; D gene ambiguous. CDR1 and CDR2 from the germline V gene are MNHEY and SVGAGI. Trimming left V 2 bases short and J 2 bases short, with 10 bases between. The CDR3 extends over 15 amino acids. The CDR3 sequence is CASSYRANGNQPQHF. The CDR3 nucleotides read TGTGCCAGCAGTTACCGGGCCAACGGCAATCAGCCCCAGCATTTT.